The following is a T cell receptor (beta chain) sequence with its context. Antigen unknown. Trimming took off 0 bases at V and 0 bases at J, with 9 bases between the two ends. This CDR3 has 17 amino acids. Germline CDR1 and CDR2: LGHNA and YNFKEQ. These data are taken from a study of T cell repertoires in cytomegalovirus infection. About the research overall: Indicated by public TCR beta signatures were CMV infection and matching HLA type. Study-level results: Cumulative public TCR beta family frequency identified CMV carriers with the relevant HLA.

In TCRdb, the reads were re-called with MiXCR into one record per CDR3 protein. This table holds some 900,000 distinct CDR3 sequences, about 30% found once. The TCR was taken from a human donor in good health (CMV status not recorded). Some clones in this sample may be carry-over from other donors' samples. The chain couples TRBV4-2 to TRBJ1-6; D is uncertain. Material: cultured CD8+ T cells from PBMCs, obtained from culture after CMV antigen stimulation. The CDR3 DNA follows: TGTGCCAGCAGCCAAGATATCACTAGCTCCTATAATTCACCCCTCCACTTT. Translated, it gives CASSQDITSSYNSPLHF.